In this sample, the clone carrying this TCR beta chain turned up a few times. The antigen is undetermined. This entry belongs to a study of T cell repertoires in cytomegalovirus infection. TCRdb redid the calling of the reads with MiXCR, one entry per CDR3 protein. The sample contains roughly 280,000 distinct CDR3 sequences, 22% of which appear only once. The TCR sequence derives from a human donor in good health (CMV status not recorded). Some clones in this sample may be carry-over from other donors' samples. The material was cultured PBMCs, obtained from culture after CMV antigen stimulation.

The CDR3 DNA follows: TGTGCCAGCAGCTTAGTGACTAGCGGGTTGGAGACCCAGTACTTC. It is translated as CASSLVTSGLETQYF. The chain combines TRBV11-2 with TRBJ2-5; 10 bases line up with TRBD2. V shed 1 base, J shed 5 bases, and the junction held 4 bases outside the gene matches. This CDR3 has 15 amino acids. CDR1 and CDR2 from the germline V gene are SGHAT and FQNNGV. Complete variable domain (other parts from reference TRBV11-2 and TRBJ2-5): EAGVAQSPRYKIIEKRQSVAFWCNPISGHATLYWYQQILGQGPKLLIQFQNNGVVDDSQLPKDRFSAERLKGVDSTLKIQPAKLEDSAVYLCASSLVTSGLETQYFGPGTRLLVL.